The 12 T cell receptor beta chains given below trace back to one sample, sequenced in a study of early T cells in non-severe SARS-CoV-2 infection. TCRdb called the 5' RACE reads again in MiXCR, with one record for every CDR3 protein. The table has 26,000 or so distinct CDR3 sequences, approximately 6% seen once. The sample comprised whole blood. The receptors here all came from an adult who was a healthcare worker with PCR-confirmed SARS-CoV-2 infection or an uninfected control (not recorded which).

This clonotype was seen a few times. The chain uses TRBV5-1 and TRBJ2-5; TRBD2 might be the D (5 bases). V was cut by 2 bases and J by 3 bases, with 11 bases left in between. The CDR3 sequence is 14 residues long. Germline V gives CDR1 SGHRS, CDR2 YFSETQ. The CDR3 DNA reads as TGCGCCAGCAGCTTCGGGGTCACAAAAGAGACCCAGTACTTC. It is translated as CASSFGVTKETQYF.

At least ten counts were recorded for this clonotype. The rearrangement uses TRBV15 and TRBJ2-1; D is unclear. This CDR3 is 15 amino acids long. Between the trimmed V and J ends, which lost 0 bases and 5 bases, there was a span of 11 bases. Per the germline V gene, CDR1 is LNHNV and CDR2 is YYDKDF (reference sequence). CDR3 DNA sequence: TGTGCCACCAGCAGAGATCCCCACAACAACAATGAGCAGTTCTTC. Protein product: CATSRDPHNNNEQFF.

This clonotype was detected ten times or more. This chain links TRBV3-1 with TRBJ1-2, with 12 bases aligning to TRBD1. The CDR3 length is 17 residues. CDR1 and CDR2 (germline): LGHDT, YNNKEL (reference sequence). V lost 4 bases and J lost 2; bases outside the gene matches: 8. CDR3 coding DNA: TGTGCCAGCAGCCTCTACGGGACAGGGGGCGGAAACTATGGCTACACCTTC. It translates to CASSLYGTGGGNYGYTF.

In its sample, this clonotype was seen many times. The V and J genes are TRBV20-1 and TRBJ2-2; tentative D call: TRBD2 (6 bases). The CDR3 extends over 16 amino acids. The germline V gene has CDR1 DFQATT and CDR2 SNEGSKA (reference sequence). V lost 0 bases and J 0 bases, leaving 11 bases between the germline ends. The CDR3 DNA sequence: TGCAGTGCTAGAGATGTTCGGGGGTCGAACACCGGGGAGCTGTTTTTT. Translated, it gives CSARDVRGSNTGELFF.

The chain is built from TRBV11-2 and TRBJ2-6; D ambiguous. Trimming pared 5 bases from V and 1 base from J, leaving 12 bases between. Germline V gene sequence: CDR1 SGHAT, CDR2 FQNNGV. The CDR3 runs to 16 residues. This CDR3 is CASSPSGNSGANVLTF. The CDR3 DNA reads as TGTGCCAGCAGCCCTAGTGGCAATTCTGGGGCCAACGTCCTGACTTTC.

The rearrangement links TRBV28 to TRBJ2-7; no clear D. The CDR3 has 15 amino acids. Per germline, CDR1 MDHEN and CDR2 SYDVKM. V gave up 10 bases and J gave up 0 bases, with 19 bases separating them. In DNA, the CDR3 is TGTGCCACCACCGCTGGGATTGGTTACTCCTACGAGCAGTACTTC. Translating it yields CATTAGIGYSYEQYF.

In its sample, this clonotype was seen many times. The J gene is TRBJ2-2, the V gene TRBV20-1; D is possibly TRBD1 (5 bases). The CDR3 sequence is 15 residues long. Germline CDR1 is DFQATT and CDR2 is SNEGSKA (reference sequence). Trimming pared 0 bases from V and 5 bases from J, leaving 13 bases between. CDR3 loop: CSARDAGSRTGELFF. DNA for the CDR3: TGCAGTGCTAGAGATGCAGGGTCTAGAACCGGGGAGCTGTTTTTT.

By share, this clonotype counts as medium-sized. V usage is TRBV10-2 and J usage is TRBJ1-6; the D gene is possibly TRBD1 (5 bases). V was cut by 8 bases and J by 7 bases, with 15 bases left in between. The CDR3 has 14 residues. CDR1 and CDR2 from the germline V gene are WSHSY and SAAADI. CDR3 bases: TGCGCCAGCCTCAGCGAGGGGTGGAATTCACCCCTCCACTTT. It encodes CASLSEGWNSPLHF.

In its sample, this clonotype is medium-sized (0.01 to 0.1%). The CDR3 sequence: CSVAQNTEAFF. In nucleotides, the CDR3 is TGCAGCGTTGCCCAGAACACTGAAGCTTTCTTT. The chain is built from TRBV29-1 and TRBJ1-1; D is uncertain. Germline V lookup: CDR1 SQVTM, CDR2 ANQGSEA. V was trimmed by 4 bases and J by 1 base, leaving 4 bases between them. CDR3 length: 11 residues.

This clonotype has a count of ten or more. The chain is built from TRBV25-1 and TRBJ2-3; no definite D call. V lost 4 bases, J lost 3 bases, and 8 bases lay in between. Germline values: CDR1 MGHDK, CDR2 SYGVNS. The CDR3 length is 13 residues. The CDR3 region has the DNA TGTGCCAGCAGTGGAAAGACAACAGATACGCAGTATTTT. Amino acids: CASSGKTTDTQYF. Full variable domain (rest looked up from reference TRBV25-1 and TRBJ2-3): EADIYQTPRYLVIGTGKKITLECSQTMGHDKMYWYQQDPGMELHLIHYSYGVNSTEKGDLSSESTVSRIRTEHFPLTLESARPSHTSQYLCASSGKTTDTQYFGPGTRLTVL.

This clonotype has a count of ten or more. V and J are TRBV10-1 and TRBJ1-3; tentative D call: TRBD1 (6 bases). V gave up 8 bases and J gave up 3 bases, with 29 bases separating them. The CDR3 has 19 amino acids. Germline V gene sequence: CDR1 WNHNN, CDR2 SYGVQD (reference sequence). CDR3 sequence (DNA): TGCGCCAGCGCTTTACCCGAAACGAGCATACAGGGATATGGAAACACCATATATTTT. Protein: CASALPETSIQGYGNTIYF.

The V call is TRBV14, the J call TRBJ2-1; the D is unclear. The CDR3 sequence is 12 residues long. CDR1 SGHDN and CDR2 FVKESK come from the germline V gene. Trimming pared 8 bases from V and 6 bases from J, leaving 11 bases between. Written as DNA, the CDR3 is TGTGCCAGCGGCTCATACGGCAATGAGCAGTTCTTC. Protein sequence: CASGSYGNEQFF.